This T cell receptor beta chain came from a study of cytomegalovirus exposure and HLA in healthy donors. General study results and limits: Links to common viral pathogens appeared, in a later analysis, for several of the most significant clusters.

This clone was seen once. The target antigen is unknown. 60 Vbeta and 13 Jbeta primers were used in PCR. TCRdb's table, derived via immunoSEQ multiplex PCR, lists solely in-frame clones and lacks some. This sample has about 190,000 clones, with more than 60% found just once. The study sampled nominally healthy donors, though unrecorded immune exposures were likely. The CDR3 spans 16 residues. Germline CDR1 is LNHDA and CDR2 is SQIVND (reference sequence). V was pared by 3 bases and J by 4 bases, with 15 bases between. The chain recombines TRBV19 with TRBJ1-4; the D gene is possibly TRBD1 (5 bases). Sequenced material: PBMCs. This TCR derives from a woman in her 30s in good health and CMV-seropositive. The CDR3 coding sequence is TGTGCCAGTAGTATGATGGGGCGATCCCTTAATGAAAAACTGTTTTTT. Its translation is CASSMMGRSLNEKLFF.